A selection of T cell receptor beta chains follows, all from one sample in a study of cytomegalovirus exposure and HLA in healthy donors. Produced via immunoSEQ multiplex PCR; TCRdb's table is partial and in-frame only. The data contain under 85,000 clones, roughly 76% of them singletons. Specimen: PBMCs. All receptors derive from a man between 18 and 35 years old in good health and CMV-seronegative. The CDR3 runs from the conserved cysteine through the conserved F or W. The D gene is left open where the match is weak. A clone size is listed for some rows: how often the clone was seen (once, few, many), or a class if it is expanded.

CDR3: CASEGEFSNQPQHF; DNA: TGTGCCAGCGAGGGGGAGTTCAGCAATCAGCCCCAGCATTTT; D: -; length: 14; size: -; V: TRBV28; J: TRBJ1-5
CDR3: CASSPLAANQETQYF; DNA: TGTGCCAGCAGCCCACTAGCGGCCAACCAAGAGACCCAGTACTTC; D: TRBD2; length: 15; size: -; V: TRBV7-9; J: TRBJ2-5
CDR3: CASSFGGPEQYF; DNA: TGTGCCAGCAGCTTCGGCGGTCCTGAGCAGTACTTC; D: -; length: 12; size: -; V: TRBV13; J: TRBJ2-7
CDR3: CASSQRTSGGINEQFF; DNA: TGTGCCAGCAGCCAACGGACTAGCGGGGGGATCAATGAGCAGTTCTTC; D: TRBD2; length: 16; size: -; V: TRBV7-8; J: TRBJ2-1
CDR3: CASSPHAGAGGLSSYNEQFF; DNA: TGTGCCAGCAGCCCACACGCGGGAGCGGGGGGACTCAGCTCCTACAATGAGCAGTTCTTC; D: TRBD2; length: 20; size: -; V: TRBV7-6; J: TRBJ2-1
CDR3: CASNTGTGGPYEQYF; DNA: TGTGCCAGTAACACCGGGACAGGGGGACCCTACGAGCAGTACTTC; D: TRBD1; length: 15; size: -; V: TRBV19; J: TRBJ2-7
CDR3: CASRQLAGGSYEQYF; DNA: TGTGCCAGCAGGCAACTAGCGGGGGGTTCTTACGAGCAGTACTTC; D: TRBD2; length: 15; size: -; V: TRBV28; J: TRBJ2-7
CDR3: CASSPGTGGIKGYGYTF; DNA: TGTGCCAGCAGCCCCGGGACAGGGGGCATAAAAGGCTATGGCTACACCTTC; D: TRBD1; length: 17; size: -; V: TRBV2; J: TRBJ1-2
CDR3: CASSLVDRGGGETQYF; DNA: TGTGCCAGCAGTTTAGTAGACAGGGGGGGTGGAGAGACCCAGTACTTC; D: TRBD1; length: 16; size: -; V: TRBV28; J: TRBJ2-5
CDR3: CASSQDLGRLSTEQYF; DNA: TGTGCCAGCAGCCAAGATTTGGGGCGGCTGTCAACTGAGCAGTACTTC; D: -; length: 16; size: -; V: TRBV14; J: TRBJ2-5
CDR3: CASSNLGTGYNEQFF; DNA: TGTGCCAGCAGTAACCTCGGGACAGGGTACAATGAGCAGTTCTTC; D: TRBD1; length: 15; size: few; V: TRBV28; J: TRBJ2-1
CDR3: CASSLLGGVETQYF; DNA: TGTGCCAGCAGTTTGCTAGGGGGGGTAGAGACCCAGTACTTC; D: -; length: 14; size: -; V: TRBV7-2; J: TRBJ2-5
CDR3: CASSLTSGTGDTQYF; DNA: TGTGCCAGCAGCCTCACTAGCGGCACGGGGGATACGCAGTATTTT; D: TRBD2; length: 15; size: -; V: TRBV2; J: TRBJ2-3
CDR3: CASSLGGQGGTEAFF; DNA: TGCGCCAGCAGCTTGGGGGGCCAGGGGGGCACTGAAGCTTTCTTT; D: TRBD1; length: 15; size: -; V: TRBV5-1; J: TRBJ1-1
CDR3: CASSSGQGGYGYTF; DNA: TGCGCCAGCAGCTCAGGACAGGGTGGCTATGGCTACACCTTC; D: TRBD1; length: 14; size: few; V: TRBV5-1; J: TRBJ1-2
CDR3: CASKLDRGPADTQYF; DNA: TGTGCCAGCAAACTGGACAGGGGGCCGGCAGATACGCAGTATTTT; D: TRBD1; length: 15; size: -; V: TRBV6-1; J: TRBJ2-3
CDR3: CASSPREGAREQFF; DNA: TGTGCCAGCTCACCTCGGGAGGGGGCAAGGGAGCAGTTCTTC; D: -; length: 14; size: few; V: TRBV18; J: TRBJ2-1
CDR3: CASSIGAANYGYTF; DNA: TGTGCCAGTAGTATTGGAGCAGCTAACTATGGCTACACCTTC; D: -; length: 14; size: -; V: TRBV19; J: TRBJ1-2
CDR3: CASSLGRVGYGYTF; DNA: TGTGCCAGCAGCTTGGGCAGGGTCGGCTATGGCTACACCTTC; D: -; length: 14; size: -; V: TRBV11-2; J: TRBJ1-2
CDR3: CASSPSGMETQYF; DNA: TGTGCCAGCAGTCCCTCCGGGATGGAGACCCAGTACTTC; D: -; length: 13; size: once; V: TRBV2; J: TRBJ2-5
CDR3: CASSSGDRDTIYF; DNA: TGTGCCAGCAGTTCAGGGGACAGGGACACCATATATTTT; D: TRBD1; length: 13; size: -; V: TRBV28; J: TRBJ1-3
CDR3: CASREGTGALLGGYTF; DNA: TGTGCCAGCAGGGAAGGGACAGGGGCGCTATTGGGGGGCTACACCTTC; D: TRBD1; length: 16; size: -; V: TRBV28; J: TRBJ1-2
CDR3: CSVEARGGNYGYTF; DNA: TGCAGCGTTGAAGCTAGGGGGGGGAACTATGGCTACACCTTC; D: -; length: 14; size: -; V: TRBV29-1; J: TRBJ1-2
CDR3: CASSLFRPWAEAFF; DNA: TGCGCCAGCAGTCTGTTCAGGCCCTGGGCTGAAGCTTTCTTT; D: -; length: 14; size: -; V: TRBV23-1; J: TRBJ1-1
CDR3: CASSQAAGGTDTQYF; DNA: TGTGCCAGCAGCCAAGCCGCGGGGGGCACAGATACGCAGTATTTT; D: TRBD2; length: 15; size: few; V: TRBV4-2; J: TRBJ2-3
CDR3: CASSLVDRNTEAFF; DNA: TGTGCCAGCAGTTTAGTGGACAGAAACACTGAAGCTTTCTTT; D: -; length: 14; size: -; V: TRBV28; J: TRBJ1-1
CDR3: CASSTSGTLYSNQPQHF; DNA: TGTGCCAGCAGCACATCCGGGACACTCTATAGCAATCAGCCCCAGCATTTT; D: -; length: 17; size: -; V: TRBV7-8; J: TRBJ1-5
CDR3: CAWSADRGGYNEQFF; DNA: TGTGCCTGGAGTGCGGACAGGGGCGGCTACAATGAGCAGTTCTTC; D: TRBD1; length: 15; size: -; V: TRBV30; J: TRBJ2-1
CDR3: CASSLTGINEKLFF; DNA: TGCGCCAGCAGCTTGACAGGGATTAATGAAAAACTGTTTTTT; D: -; length: 14; size: -; V: TRBV5-1; J: TRBJ1-4
CDR3: CASSYGGQTPEAFF; DNA: TGTGCCAGCAGTTACGGGGGACAGACACCTGAAGCTTTCTTT; D: TRBD1; length: 14; size: few; V: TRBV6-5; J: TRBJ1-1
CDR3: CASSLGGGDGYTF; DNA: TGTGCCAGCAGCCTCGGGGGGGGCGATGGCTACACCTTC; D: -; length: 13; size: -; V: TRBV6-5; J: TRBJ1-2
CDR3: CASSPMTGAKNTEAFF; DNA: TGTGCCAGCTCACCTATGACAGGGGCCAAGAACACTGAAGCTTTCTTT; D: TRBD1; length: 16; size: -; V: TRBV18; J: TRBJ1-1
CDR3: CASSLGWRTTEAFF; DNA: TGTGCCAGCAGTCTCGGGTGGAGGACCACTGAAGCTTTCTTT; D: -; length: 14; size: -; V: TRBV2; J: TRBJ1-1
CDR3: CASSLELAEETQYF; DNA: TGTGCCAGCAGCTTAGAACTAGCGGAAGAGACCCAGTACTTC; D: TRBD2; length: 14; size: -; V: TRBV7-8; J: TRBJ2-5
CDR3: CASSLGGVSGNTIYF; DNA: TGCGCCAGCAGCCTCGGAGGTGTCTCTGGAAACACCATATATTTT; D: -; length: 15; size: few; V: TRBV5-1; J: TRBJ1-3
CDR3: CASSLLRGAGELFF; DNA: TGTGCCAGCAGCTTACTCCGGGGAGCCGGGGAGCTGTTTTTT; D: -; length: 14; size: few; V: TRBV7-9; J: TRBJ2-2
CDR3: CASSKHRDSEYGYTF; DNA: TGTGCCAGCAGTAAACACCGGGACAGTGAGTATGGCTACACCTTC; D: TRBD1; length: 15; size: few; V: TRBV28; J: TRBJ1-2
CDR3: CASSTGDGGAGGYTF; DNA: TGCGCCAGCAGCACAGGGGACGGTGGGGCCGGGGGCTACACCTTC; D: TRBD1; length: 15; size: -; V: TRBV5-1; J: TRBJ1-2
CDR3: CASSEPSVYGYTF; DNA: TGTGCCAGCAGTGAGCCCTCGGTTTATGGCTACACCTTC; D: -; length: 13; size: -; V: TRBV28; J: TRBJ1-2
CDR3: CASSLVGDRYEQYF; DNA: TGTGCCAGCAGCTTGGTGGGGGACAGGTACGAGCAGTACTTC; D: TRBD1; length: 14; size: -; V: TRBV5-6; J: TRBJ2-7
CDR3: CASSTGLRSEAFF; DNA: TGTGCCAGTAGTACAGGACTCCGCTCTGAAGCTTTCTTT; D: -; length: 13; size: -; V: TRBV19; J: TRBJ1-1
CDR3: CASSLARNYGYTF; DNA: TGTGCCAGCAGCTTGGCCAGGAACTATGGCTACACCTTC; D: -; length: 13; size: -; V: TRBV5-6; J: TRBJ1-2
CDR3: CASSPSGGAHEQYF; DNA: TGTGCCAGCAGCCCTAGCGGGGGGGCCCACGAGCAGTACTTC; D: TRBD2; length: 14; size: -; V: TRBV5-4; J: TRBJ2-7
CDR3: CASSERGLTGELFF; DNA: TGTGCCAGCAGCGAGCGGGGGCTCACCGGGGAGCTGTTTTTT; D: TRBD2; length: 14; size: -; V: TRBV5-4; J: TRBJ2-2
CDR3: CASTSWSTGGYTF; DNA: TGTGCCAGCACATCGTGGTCGACGGGGGGCTACACCTTC; D: -; length: 13; size: -; V: TRBV6-5; J: TRBJ1-2
CDR3: CASSLVGTGEQYF; DNA: TGTGCCAGCAGCTTGGTAGGGACAGGTGAGCAGTACTTC; D: TRBD1; length: 13; size: -; V: TRBV5-6; J: TRBJ2-7